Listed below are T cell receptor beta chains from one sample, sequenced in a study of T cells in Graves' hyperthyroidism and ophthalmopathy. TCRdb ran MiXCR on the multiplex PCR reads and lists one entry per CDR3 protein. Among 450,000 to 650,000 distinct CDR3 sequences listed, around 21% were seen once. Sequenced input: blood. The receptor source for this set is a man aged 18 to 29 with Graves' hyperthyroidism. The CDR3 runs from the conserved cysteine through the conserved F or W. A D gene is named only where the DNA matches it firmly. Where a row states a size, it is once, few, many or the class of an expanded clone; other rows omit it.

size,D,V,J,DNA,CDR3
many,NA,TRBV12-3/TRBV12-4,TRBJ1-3,TGTGCCAGCAGTCCCTTTCTGGAGAACACCATATATTTT,CASSPFLENTIYF
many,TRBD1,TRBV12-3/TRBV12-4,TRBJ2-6,TGTGCCAGCAGTTTCCAGGGGGCCGTCTCTGGGGCCAACGTCCTGACTTTC,CASSFQGAVSGANVLTF
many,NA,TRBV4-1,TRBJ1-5,TGCGCCAGCAGCCCACCCAGGGAACAGCCCCAGCATTTT,CASSPPREQPQHF
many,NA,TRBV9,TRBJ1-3,TGTGCCAGCAGCGAGCTAGGCCGATCTGGAAACACCATATATTTT,CASSELGRSGNTIYF
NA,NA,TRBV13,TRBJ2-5,TGTGCCAGCAGTACGGCTAGCCTGGGAGAGACCCAGTACTTC,CASSTASLGETQYF
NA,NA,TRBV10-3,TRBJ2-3,TGTGCCAACCCGTGGACAGTTAGAGGCACAGATACGCAGTATTTT,CANPWTVRGTDTQYF
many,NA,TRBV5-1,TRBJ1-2,TGCGCCAGCAGCTTGGAGAGGAACTATGGCTACACCTTC,CASSLERNYGYTF
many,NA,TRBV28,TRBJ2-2,TGTGCCAGCCTTTTTGAACGAAACGGGGCCGGGGAGCTGTTTTTT,CASLFERNGAGELFF
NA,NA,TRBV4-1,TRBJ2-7,TGCGCCAGCAGCCAAGTACCTGGACAGTTCTCCTACGAGCAGTACTTC,CASSQVPGQFSYEQYF
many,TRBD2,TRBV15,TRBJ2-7,TGTGCCACCAGCAGGGGTAGCGGGGGGATGGCCCTCGAGCAGTACTTC,CATSRGSGGMALEQYF
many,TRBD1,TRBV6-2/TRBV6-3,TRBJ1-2,TGTGCCAGCAGTCACAGGGGACACTATGGCTACACCTTC,CASSHRGHYGYTF
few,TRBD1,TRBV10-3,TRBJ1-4,TGTGCCATCAGTCCCGGGACAGGGGCACAAAAACTGTTTTTT,CAISPGTGAQKLFF
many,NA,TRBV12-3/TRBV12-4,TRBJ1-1,TGTGCCAGCACCAACGACAGCTTTGAAGCTTTCTTT,CASTNDSFEAFF
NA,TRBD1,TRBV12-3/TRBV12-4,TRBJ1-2,TGTGCCAGCACTCAACAGGGGGTTCTTGGCTACACCTTC,CASTQQGVLGYTF
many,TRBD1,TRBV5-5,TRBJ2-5,TGTGCCAGCAGCGCACCGACAGGGGTCGAGACCCAGTACTTC,CASSAPTGVETQYF
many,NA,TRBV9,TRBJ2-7,TGTGCCAGCAGCGTAACAGGGAGCTCCTACGAGCAGTACTTC,CASSVTGSSYEQYF
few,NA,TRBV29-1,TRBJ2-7,TGCAGCGTTGGTATGGGGGGCGGCGAGCAGTACTTC,CSVGMGGGEQYF
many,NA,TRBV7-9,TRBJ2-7,TGTGCCAGCAGCTCCTCGTATGGCGAGCAGTACTTC,CASSSSYGEQYF
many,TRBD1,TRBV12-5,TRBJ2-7,TGTGCTAGTGGTTTACAACCGGGACAGGGGGCCAACAACGAGCAGTACTTC,CASGLQPGQGANNEQYF
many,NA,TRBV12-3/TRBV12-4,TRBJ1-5,TGTGCCAGCAGTCCGTTCCAGGGAATTAGCAATCAGCCCCAGCATTTT,CASSPFQGISNQPQHF
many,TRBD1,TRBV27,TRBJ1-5,TGTGCCAGCAAGACAGGGAATCAGCCCCAGCATTTT,CASKTGNQPQHF
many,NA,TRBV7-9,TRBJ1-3,TGTGCCAGCTACTACGGGGGGCACTCTGGAAACACCATATATTTT,CASYYGGHSGNTIYF
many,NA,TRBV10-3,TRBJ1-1,TGTGCCATCAGTGAGGGGCGTACGAACACTGAAGCTTTCTTT,CAISEGRTNTEAFF
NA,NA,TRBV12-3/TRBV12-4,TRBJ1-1,TGTGCCAGCAGTTTGGTCATCGGGGTTGGGGCTTTCTTT,CASSLVIGVGAFF
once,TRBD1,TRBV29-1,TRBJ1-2,TGCAGCGTCCGAACTGCGACAGGGCCCCTTCGGGGCTACACCTTC,CSVRTATGPLRGYTF
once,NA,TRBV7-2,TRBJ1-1,TGTGCCAGCAGCGCTTACTCGTTGGACAGCCAAGCTTTCTTT,CASSAYSLDSQAFF